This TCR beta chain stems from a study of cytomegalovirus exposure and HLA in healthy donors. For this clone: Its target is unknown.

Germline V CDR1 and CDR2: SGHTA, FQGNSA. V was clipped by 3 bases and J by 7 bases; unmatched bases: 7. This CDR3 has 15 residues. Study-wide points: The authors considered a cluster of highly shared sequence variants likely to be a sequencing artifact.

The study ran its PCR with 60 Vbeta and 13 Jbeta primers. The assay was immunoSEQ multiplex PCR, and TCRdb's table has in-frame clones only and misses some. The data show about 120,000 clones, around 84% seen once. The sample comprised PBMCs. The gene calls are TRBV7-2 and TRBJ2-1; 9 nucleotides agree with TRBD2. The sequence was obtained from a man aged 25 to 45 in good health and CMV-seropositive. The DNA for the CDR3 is TGTGCCAGCAGCTTTAGCGGGAGTGCGCGAAATGAGCAGTTCTTC. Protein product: CASSFSGSARNEQFF.